Listed below are T cell receptor beta chains from one sample, sequenced in a study of T cells after yellow fever vaccination. One entry per CDR3 protein, called by TCRdb with MiXCR from the 5' RACE reads. The profile shows about 210,000 distinct CDR3 sequences, 2.5% to 3.5% of them singletons. The specimen was CD4+ T cells sorted from PBMCs, collected 10 days after the yellow fever booster vaccination. These receptors originate from a man between 18 and 35 years old who received the YFV17D yellow fever vaccine. Each CDR3 is given with its conserved first and last residue. Each record gives: J gene, V gene, CDR3 protein.

TRBJ1-5 | TRBV12-3/TRBV12-4 | CASTWGNQPQHF
TRBJ1-1 | TRBV4-2 | CASSPSDRLNTEAFF
TRBJ2-1 | TRBV11-2 | CASSPLRTGGNEQFF
TRBJ2-5 | TRBV7-2 | CASSLGRGQETQYF
TRBJ2-3 | TRBV11-2 | CASSLSKGNADTQYF
TRBJ1-2 | TRBV5-1 | CASSLDPAGAGRYTF
TRBJ2-1 | TRBV5-1 | CASSLGPNNEQFF
TRBJ2-5 | TRBV7-2 | CASSLATSGSGTQYF
TRBJ2-5 | TRBV5-5 | CASDGDRAAETQYF
TRBJ1-2 | TRBV7-9 | CASSLEHGYTF
TRBJ1-2 | TRBV18 | CASSPGLLGYTF
TRBJ2-1 | TRBV28 | CASSSGTSGMQQFF
TRBJ2-3 | TRBV5-1 | CASSYFRGDRDTQYF
TRBJ1-3 | TRBV5-1 | CASSLPGEGNTIYF